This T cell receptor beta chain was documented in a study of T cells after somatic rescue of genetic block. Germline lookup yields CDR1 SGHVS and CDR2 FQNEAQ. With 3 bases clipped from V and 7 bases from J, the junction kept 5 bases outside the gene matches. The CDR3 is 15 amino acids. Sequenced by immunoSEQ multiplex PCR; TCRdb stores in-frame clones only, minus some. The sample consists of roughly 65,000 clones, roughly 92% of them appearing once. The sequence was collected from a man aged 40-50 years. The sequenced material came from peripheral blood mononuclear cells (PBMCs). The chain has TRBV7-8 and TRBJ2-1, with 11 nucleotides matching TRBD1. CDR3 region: CASSFGTGGSNEQFF. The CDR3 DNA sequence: TGTGCCAGCAGCTTCGGGACAGGGGGTTCTAATGAGCAGTTCTTC.